This T cell receptor beta chain was observed in a study of blood T cell repertoires in COVID-19. Data came from immunoSEQ multiplex PCR; TCRdb stores just in-frame clones and leaves some out. The sample includes some 120,000 clones, 65% to 90% of them seen just once. Germline V gene lookup returns CDR1 SGHTA and CDR2 FQGTGA. The CDR3 is 16 amino acids. The junction had 4 bases not matched to a gene; V was cut back by 2 bases and J by 3 bases. V and J are TRBV7-3 and TRBJ2-1; 10 bases are a match to TRBD2. This clonotype was sampled from a man at least 80 years old with active or convalescent COVID-19. Sequencing was done on a sample of peripheral blood. The CDR3 spells CASSLGGLAVYNEQFF. As DNA, the CDR3 is TGTGCCAGCAGCTTAGGTGGACTAGCGGTCTACAATGAGCAGTTCTTC. The full variable domain, rest sourced from reference TRBV7-3 and TRBJ2-1, is GAGVSQTPSNKVTEKGKYVELRCDPISGHTALYWYRQSLGQGPEFLIYFQGTGAADDSGLPNDRFFAVRPEGSVSTLKIQRTERGDSAVYLCASSLGGLAVYNEQFFGPGTRLTVL.